This T cell receptor beta chain is drawn from a study of CD8+ T cells in alopecia areata. Treatment in this sample: oral pan-JAK inhibitor, 5-10 mg twice daily. Patients with alopecia areata provided lesional scalp punch biopsies as well as peripheral blood. There are 15 residues in the CDR3. V lost 4 bases, J lost 0 bases, and 10 bases lay in between. Germline values: CDR1 SGHTA, CDR2 FQGNSA. cDNA reverse transcribed from extracted RNA served as the sequencing template. Clones were read by immunoSEQ multiplex PCR, and TCRdb kept only the in-frame ones, dropping some. The sample lists roughly 180,000 clones, approximately 51% occurring once.

The source was CD8+ T cells sorted from blood, collected at approximately week 51, from a patient treated with tofacitinib. The receptor was derived from a human donor with alopecia areata. The chain is built from TRBV7-2 and TRBJ1-5; no clear D gene. CDR3 amino acids: CASSYFTGSNQPQHF. The CDR3 DNA sequence: TGTGCCAGCAGCTATTTCACCGGTAGCAATCAGCCCCAGCATTTT.